This entry describes one T cell receptor (beta chain). This clonotype has ten or more counts. No cognate antigen has been identified for it. Base qualities are not recorded, but no much larger clone differs from it by a single base. These data come from a study of T-cell memory formation after mild COVID-19 (dated by TCRdb to 2020 to 2022). About the investigation overall: Most TCR sequence clusters were specific to one of the two donors. In two donors, T-cell clones that expanded and contracted after mild COVID-19 were followed by sequencing TCRalpha and TCRbeta repertoires longitudinally. Two young, previously healthy adult volunteers, one female and one male, were included in the cohort. The study at large found these results: The study covered only two mild cases, and larger cohorts including severe cases with pre-infection samples were considered necessary. Some responding clones were detected in pre-infection memory, suggesting pre-existing cross-reactive memory T cells joined the SARS-CoV-2 response. Clones contracting from day 15 to 85 had balanced CD4/CD8 phenotypes, while a second wave expanding from day 15 to 37 was biased towards CD4+. Contracting CD4+ clones were found mainly in CM and EM memory subsets, while CD8+ clones were enriched in EMRA. SARS-CoV-2 specificity of the second-wave clones peaking on day 37 was not confirmed.

Ficoll-Paque density gradient centrifugation was used to isolate PBMCs. Reads for this sample came from an Illumina NovaSeq 6000. TCRalpha and TCRbeta cDNA libraries were constructed by 5'RACE with constant-segment primers, with sample barcodes and unique molecular identifiers being introduced. RNA was extracted from every sample with Trizol reagent. Amplification of the libraries took two PCR steps, and the second step added a second sample barcode plus Illumina TruSeq adapters. Sequencing of libraries was performed on an Illumina NovaSeq with 2 x 150 bp paired-end reads. Per the authors' processing: With migec v1.2.7, reads were demultiplexed and then collapsed into UMI-guided consensus sequences. Using mixcr v2.1.11, UMI consensuses were aligned to TRA and TRB V and J templates and then assembled into clonotypes. Expanded or contracted clonotypes were those called significant by both edgeR and NoisET, with noise models trained on biological replicates. For edgeR calls, the cutoffs were a false discovery rate-adjusted p below 0.01 and a log2 fold-change threshold of 1. As an exploratory analysis of dynamics, PCA with hierarchical clustering was applied to max-normalized trajectories of the 1000 most abundant clonotypes. Separately sequenced CD4+ and CD8+ repertoires were used to assign the CD4 or CD8 phenotype of responding clones. Through fastp at Q25 and MiXCR, TCRdb rebuilt clones from the public reads, retaining in-frame beta chains. Rows are combined by CDR3 protein, so each entry shows the most common genes and DNA. The V and J calls were determined by TCRdb, not by the authors. The table for this sample lists 30,000 to 40,000 distinct CDR3 sequences; over 10% of them were counted only once. The ten largest make up under 30% of the sample.

According to the germline V gene (reference sequence), CDR1 reads LGHDT and CDR2 reads YNNKEL. From the cysteine through the phenylalanine, the CDR3 covers 12 amino acids. The only DNA kept is the CDR3, 36 bases in frame from the first base. V is reduced by 4 bases and J by 2 bases, leaving a spacing of 2 bases between them. Rearrangement joined TRBV3-1 to TRBJ2-2; too little of a D gene remains to name it. The sample was PBMCs or a T cell subset sorted from them (not recorded which). This TCR was recovered from a man aged 18 to 35 who had mild COVID-19 (a few samples of this study predate the infection). The sample titles of this study are shuffled in the database, so cell type and time point are left out; the donor was told from shared clones. The CDR3 sequence is CASSRNTGELFF. In nucleotides, the sequence is TGTGCCAGCAGCCGAAACACCGGGGAGCTGTTTTTT.